The TCR beta chain under discussion was sequenced for a study of blood T cell repertoires in COVID-19. Overall study context: T cells, B-cell-depleted T cells, or PBMCs provided the cDNA or gDNA that served as material.

J gave up 4 bases and V 4 bases, and 11 bases lay outside the gene matches. This CDR3 has 17 amino acids. The germline gives CDR1 SGHKS, CDR2 YYEKEE (reference sequence). The repertoire was sequenced with immunoSEQ multiplex PCR; TCRdb's copy has only in-frame clones and lacks some. The sample contains around 300,000 clones, roughly 90% of which appear only once. This TCR was recovered from a man aged 50 to 60 with acute or convalescent COVID-19. The sample consisted of peripheral blood. The chain couples TRBV5-5 to TRBJ2-1, with 10 bases matching TRBD2. CDR3 DNA: TGTGCCAGCAGCCCCACTATGGGGACTAGCGCGTACAATGAGCAGTTCTTC. Protein product: CASSPTMGTSAYNEQFF. The variable domain in full, completed from reference TRBV5-5 and TRBJ2-1, reads DAGVTQSPTHLIKTRGQQVTLRCSPISGHKSVSWYQQVLGQGPQFIFQYYEKEERGRGNFPDRFSARQFPNYSSELNVNALLLGDSALYLCASSPTMGTSAYNEQFFGPGTRLTVL.